This T cell receptor beta chain is drawn from a study of blood T cell repertoires in COVID-19. The V gene lost 5 bases and the J gene lost 0 bases, with 11 bases spanning the gap. The CDR3 spans 15 residues. Germline-derived CDR1 and CDR2 are DFQATT and SNEGSKA (reference sequence). This clone was seen a few times. Original analysis: Reference gene primer amplification yielded estimated nucleated cell counts. Some clones are missing from TCRdb's copy, which holds only in-frame ones; the method was immunoSEQ multiplex PCR. The V and J calls and clone size were taken over from that table, and D and trimming were inferred from the DNA. The data show roughly 44,000 clones, about 87% seen once.

The origin of this receptor is an elderly man with acute or convalescent COVID-19. The sample comprised peripheral blood. The genes are TRBV20-1 and TRBJ2-6, with a tentative D call TRBD2 (5 bases). The CDR3 protein is CSAGGGRSGANVLTF. CDR3 coding DNA: TGCAGTGCTGGTGGCGGGCGCTCTGGGGCCAACGTCCTGACTTTC.